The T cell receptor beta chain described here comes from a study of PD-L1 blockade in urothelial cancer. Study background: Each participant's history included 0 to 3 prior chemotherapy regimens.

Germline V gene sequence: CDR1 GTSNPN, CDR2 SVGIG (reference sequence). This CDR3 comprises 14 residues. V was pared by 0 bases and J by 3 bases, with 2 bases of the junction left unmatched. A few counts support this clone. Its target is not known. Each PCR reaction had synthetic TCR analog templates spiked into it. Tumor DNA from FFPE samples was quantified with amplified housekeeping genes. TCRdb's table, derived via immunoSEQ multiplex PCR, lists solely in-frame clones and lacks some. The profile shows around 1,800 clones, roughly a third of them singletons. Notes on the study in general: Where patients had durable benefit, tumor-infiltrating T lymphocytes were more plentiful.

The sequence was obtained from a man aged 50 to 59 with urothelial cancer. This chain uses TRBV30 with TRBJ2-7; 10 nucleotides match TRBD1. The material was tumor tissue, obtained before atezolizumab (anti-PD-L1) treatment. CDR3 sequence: CAWSVWTGGYEQYF. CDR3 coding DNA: TGTGCCTGGAGTGTATGGACAGGGGGCTACGAGCAGTACTTC.